This is a list of T cell receptor beta chains from one sample in a study of neurological immune-mediated disorders. TCRdb passed the 5' RACE reads through MiXCR, listing each CDR3 protein once. The repertoire holds roughly 62,000 distinct CDR3 sequences, more than 4% seen once, with roughly 3.3% in the top ten. The specimen was PBMCs. The receptors stem from a woman in her forties or fifties with multiple sclerosis. Each CDR3 is given with its conserved first and last residue. The order of the fields is D gene, V gene, J gene, clone size, CDR3 protein, CDR3 DNA. D genes are given only for firm matches. Clone size is not always given. Where it is, it says once, few, many or a class for expanded clones.

d_call: TRBD1; v_call: TRBV5-1; j_call: TRBJ2-3; clone_size: many; cdr3_aa: CASSMDRGADTQYF; cdr3_nt: TGCGCCAGCAGCATGGACAGGGGAGCGGATACGCAGTATTTT
d_call: NA; v_call: TRBV29-1; j_call: TRBJ2-5; clone_size: many; cdr3_aa: CSVAVVGTETQYF; cdr3_nt: TGCAGCGTTGCGGTTGTAGGGACCGAGACCCAGTACTTC
d_call: TRBD2; v_call: TRBV19; j_call: TRBJ2-1; clone_size: many; cdr3_aa: CASSILAGALGPNEQFF; cdr3_nt: TGTGCCAGTAGTATACTAGCGGGGGCCCTCGGCCCCAATGAGCAGTTCTTC
d_call: TRBD1; v_call: TRBV29-1; j_call: TRBJ2-2; clone_size: many; cdr3_aa: CSGYTGAGTGELFF; cdr3_nt: TGCAGCGGCTATACAGGGGCGGGCACCGGGGAGCTGTTTTTT
d_call: NA; v_call: TRBV5-5; j_call: TRBJ2-2; clone_size: many; cdr3_aa: CASSPSLYGELFF; cdr3_nt: TGTGCCAGCAGCCCCTCGTTATACGGGGAGCTGTTTTTT
d_call: NA; v_call: TRBV20-1; j_call: TRBJ1-5; clone_size: many; cdr3_aa: CSAGQFYSNQPQHF; cdr3_nt: TGCAGTGCTGGACAGTTTTATAGCAATCAGCCCCAGCATTTT
d_call: TRBD2; v_call: TRBV24-1; j_call: TRBJ2-1; clone_size: many; cdr3_aa: CATSDSTGTSGFNEQFF; cdr3_nt: TGTGCCACCAGTGATAGCACCGGGACTAGCGGCTTCAATGAGCAGTTCTTC
d_call: NA; v_call: TRBV12-3/TRBV12-4; j_call: TRBJ2-5; clone_size: many; cdr3_aa: CASSLVGREETQYF; cdr3_nt: TGTGCCAGCAGTTTAGTTGGCAGGGAAGAGACCCAGTACTTC
d_call: NA; v_call: TRBV3-1; j_call: TRBJ2-1; clone_size: many; cdr3_aa: CASSQDIGGFHNEQFF; cdr3_nt: TGTGCCAGCAGCCAAGATATAGGGGGTTTCCACAATGAGCAGTTCTTC
d_call: TRBD1; v_call: TRBV5-1; j_call: TRBJ2-2; clone_size: few; cdr3_aa: CASSDQGAIGTGELFF; cdr3_nt: TGCGCCAGCAGCGATCAGGGGGCTATCGGAACCGGGGAGCTGTTTTTT
d_call: NA; v_call: TRBV5-1; j_call: TRBJ2-1; clone_size: few; cdr3_aa: CASSLMASAYNEQFF; cdr3_nt: TGCGCCAGCAGCTTGATGGCTAGCGCCTACAATGAGCAGTTCTTC
d_call: NA; v_call: TRBV14; j_call: TRBJ2-5; clone_size: many; cdr3_aa: CASSQIRGTQYF; cdr3_nt: TGTGCCAGCAGCCAGATTCGGGGGACCCAGTACTTC
d_call: NA; v_call: TRBV7-2; j_call: TRBJ2-1; clone_size: many; cdr3_aa: CASSWGLYNEQFF; cdr3_nt: TGTGCCAGCAGCTGGGGACTGTACAATGAGCAGTTCTTC
d_call: TRBD2; v_call: TRBV11-2; j_call: TRBJ2-3; clone_size: many; cdr3_aa: CASSVQTSGPTDTQYF; cdr3_nt: TGTGCCAGCAGCGTTCAGACTAGCGGTCCCACAGATACGCAGTATTTT
d_call: TRBD1; v_call: TRBV3-1; j_call: TRBJ1-2; clone_size: many; cdr3_aa: CASSQGTGRLYGYTF; cdr3_nt: TGTGCCAGCAGCCAAGGGACAGGTCGACTTTATGGCTACACCTTC
d_call: NA; v_call: TRBV14; j_call: TRBJ2-5; clone_size: many; cdr3_aa: CASSRGNAETQYF; cdr3_nt: TGTGCCAGCAGCCGGGGGAATGCGGAGACCCAGTACTTC
d_call: NA; v_call: TRBV5-1; j_call: TRBJ2-3; clone_size: many; cdr3_aa: CASSVTGSGGDTQYF; cdr3_nt: TGCGCCAGCAGCGTGACAGGGAGCGGGGGAGATACGCAGTATTTT
d_call: NA; v_call: TRBV12-3/TRBV12-4; j_call: TRBJ1-5; clone_size: many; cdr3_aa: CASSPEGVKPQHF; cdr3_nt: TGTGCCAGCAGCCCGGAGGGGGTAAAGCCCCAGCATTTT
d_call: NA; v_call: TRBV7-6; j_call: TRBJ2-1; clone_size: NA; cdr3_aa: CASSQRGHHNEQFF; cdr3_nt: TGTGCCAGCAGCCAAAGGGGCCACCACAATGAGCAGTTCTTC
d_call: TRBD2; v_call: TRBV9; j_call: TRBJ2-1; clone_size: many; cdr3_aa: CASSEASGSYNEQFF; cdr3_nt: TGTGCCAGCAGCGAGGCTAGCGGCTCCTACAATGAGCAGTTCTTC
d_call: NA; v_call: TRBV5-1; j_call: TRBJ2-2; clone_size: NA; cdr3_aa: CASSFRPNTGELFF; cdr3_nt: TGCGCCAGCAGCTTCCGGCCGAACACCGGGGAGCTGTTTTTT
d_call: NA; v_call: TRBV5-6; j_call: TRBJ2-2; clone_size: many; cdr3_aa: CASSLSPSTGELFF; cdr3_nt: TGTGCCAGCAGCCTTTCGCCGTCAACCGGGGAGCTGTTTTTT
d_call: NA; v_call: TRBV7-2; j_call: TRBJ2-3; clone_size: many; cdr3_aa: CASSLDSGDTQYF; cdr3_nt: TGTGCCAGCAGCTTAGATAGCGGAGATACGCAGTATTTT
d_call: NA; v_call: TRBV24-1; j_call: TRBJ2-1; clone_size: many; cdr3_aa: CATSDGLGGNEQFF; cdr3_nt: TGTGCCACCAGTGACGGCCTCGGGGGCAATGAGCAGTTCTTC
d_call: NA; v_call: TRBV6-8; j_call: TRBJ2-2; clone_size: many; cdr3_aa: CASSYSRVSGELFF; cdr3_nt: TGTGCCAGCAGTTACTCACGAGTGTCCGGGGAGCTGTTTTTT
d_call: NA; v_call: TRBV20-1; j_call: TRBJ1-2; clone_size: many; cdr3_aa: CSAPRDGFYGYTF; cdr3_nt: TGCAGTGCTCCCCGGGACGGGTTCTATGGCTACACCTTC
d_call: NA; v_call: TRBV15; j_call: TRBJ2-1; clone_size: many; cdr3_aa: CATSREPHGQNEQFF; cdr3_nt: TGTGCCACCAGCAGAGAGCCGCACGGACAAAATGAGCAGTTCTTC